This T cell receptor beta chain appears in the sequencing data of a study of blood T cell repertoires in COVID-19. Study as a whole: PBMCs, B-cell-depleted T cells, or T cells provided the cDNA or gDNA that made up the material.

Methods used by the authors: Reference gene primer amplification gave nucleated cell count estimates. Sequenced by immunoSEQ multiplex PCR; TCRdb stores in-frame clones only, minus some. V and J calls and clone size are given by that table; D and trimming were obtained from the DNA. The repertoire holds 140,000 or so clones, with about 82% as singletons. The CDR3 totals 16 residues. Trimming cost V 5 bases and J 6 bases; bases outside gene matches: 12. Looked up from germline, CDR1 is SGHTA and CDR2 is FQGTGA. Sequencing was carried out using peripheral blood. The rearrangement uses TRBV7-3 and TRBJ1-2; 10 bases map to TRBD1. The sequence derives from a man between 50 and 59 years old with acute or convalescent COVID-19. Here the CDR3 reads CASSLHPGQGRNGYTF. For the CDR3, the DNA is TGTGCCAGCAGCCTCCATCCGGGACAGGGGCGGAATGGCTACACCTTC.